The clone carrying this TCR beta chain has only a few counts. Its antigen remains unidentified. TCRdb re-called the RT-PCR reads through MiXCR, storing one row per CDR3 protein. This sample has 500,000 to 750,000 distinct CDR3 sequences, with less than 15% found just once. CDR1 and CDR2 (germline): DFQATT, SNEGSKA (reference sequence). The CDR3 length is 13 residues. V was cut by 6 bases and J by 2 bases, with 14 bases left in between. This entry is derived from a study of response to subunit inactivated influenza vaccine. Study-wide points: It was suggested by the authors that few new T cells are recruited by each seasonal influenza vaccination.

The starting material was PBMCs from blood, obtained 12 days after vaccination. The TCR sequence derives from a man aged 50 to 59 who received an inactivated influenza vaccine. The rearrangement links TRBV20-1 to TRBJ2-7, with a weak D call TRBD1 (6 bases). The CDR3 nucleotides are TGCAGTGCGTCGACCGGGACAACCTACGAGCAGTACTTC. Protein product: CSASTGTTYEQYF.